A selection of T cell receptor beta chains follows, all from one sample in a study of T cells in Graves' hyperthyroidism and ophthalmopathy. TCRdb re-analysed the multiplex PCR reads in MiXCR, keeping a single row per CDR3 protein. The table shows roughly 700,000 distinct CDR3 sequences, with 30% to 40% occurring only once. The source material was blood. Receptor source: a woman in her forties with Graves' hyperthyroidism. Both conserved end residues are part of each CDR3. Fields, in order: J gene, D gene, V gene, CDR3 protein. D genes are given only for firm matches.

>TRBJ1-1|-|TRBV2
CASSRTRQFNTEAFF
>TRBJ1-5|-|TRBV7-9
CASSPTGYNQPQHF
>TRBJ1-1|-|TRBV7-6
CASSSLGEGMNTEAFF
>TRBJ2-6|-|TRBV29-1
CSAGDYSGANVLTF
>TRBJ2-2|-|TRBV19
CASRGASPQANTGELFF
>TRBJ1-2|-|TRBV2
CASGDRDNHYGYTF
>TRBJ1-5|-|TRBV7-8
CASSLEYGVDQPQHF
>TRBJ2-7|-|TRBV7-2
CASSLAGPYREQYF
>TRBJ1-1|-|TRBV10-3
CAISYGGANTEAFF
>TRBJ2-2|TRBD2|TRBV9
CASSVGGLAGGPNTGELFF
>TRBJ1-5|TRBD1|TRBV16
CASSPEGGGQPQHF
>TRBJ1-1|-|TRBV30
CAWSVGTAFF
>TRBJ1-2|-|TRBV4-1
CASSQRPNYGYTF
>TRBJ1-2|TRBD1|TRBV25-1
CASSEVGQANYGYTF
>TRBJ1-5|-|TRBV6-4
CASSDYRGQGVNQPQHF
>TRBJ1-4|-|TRBV10-3
CASSEVGREGEKLFF
>TRBJ2-7|-|TRBV7-2
CASRSGLMGEQYF
>TRBJ1-1|-|TRBV10-2
CASSQTRVGPGDTEAFF
>TRBJ2-5|TRBD2|TRBV11-2
CASSLELAVQETQYF
>TRBJ2-5|-|TRBV9
CASSDAGGETQYF
>TRBJ1-1|TRBD1|TRBV7-2
CASSAWTGNTEAFF
>TRBJ1-1|-|TRBV6-2/TRBV6-3
CASSYSGVTEAFF
>TRBJ2-7|TRBD1|TRBV6-5
CAISYSGTDTYEQYF
>TRBJ2-2|-|TRBV7-2
CASSQGSTGELFF
>TRBJ1-1|-|TRBV7-2
CASSLRLAEAFF
>TRBJ1-6|-|TRBV7-9
CASSLFMGVGSPLHF
>TRBJ2-2|-|TRBV7-9
CASSGVGGDTGELFF
>TRBJ2-5|TRBD1|TRBV29-1
CSPPRDRGRETQYF
>TRBJ1-5|-|TRBV7-2
CASSLLDGSNQPQHF
>TRBJ1-1|TRBD1|TRBV29-1
CSVARLTGDTEAFF
>TRBJ2-2|-|TRBV12-3/TRBV12-4
CASSYIKRDLNTGELFF
>TRBJ2-5|-|TRBV20-1
CSARRGGETQYF
>TRBJ1-1|-|TRBV2
CARPRAGGRTEAFF
>TRBJ1-5|-|TRBV4-1
CASSQEGWNQPRHF
>TRBJ2-5|-|TRBV28
CASSLADLGTQYF
>TRBJ1-1|-|TRBV7-2
CASSFMAEAFF
>TRBJ2-5|TRBD2|TRBV9
CASSQERGNPSGSLQETQYF
>TRBJ2-7|-|TRBV15
CATSSQGLAYYEQYF
>TRBJ1-2|TRBD1|TRBV4-3
CASSPQRDRTNYGYTF